The clone carrying this T cell receptor beta chain was seen repeatedly, ten times or more. The antigen remains unidentified. This record belongs to a study of T cells in Graves' hyperthyroidism and ophthalmopathy. Findings and caveats of the study: Using 13 V-J features, a model discriminated ophthalmopathy from stable hyperthyroidism.

Trimming pared 4 bases from V and 3 bases from J, leaving 16 bases between. Germline CDR1 SGHDN, CDR2 FVKESK. There are 15 residues in the CDR3. From RNA transcripts, TCR beta CDR3 regions were amplified. Primed by the HTBI set, a first-round RT-PCR was run on the TCR CDR3. TCRdb reprocessed the multiplex PCR reads with MiXCR, giving one entry per CDR3 protein. Here the sample spans 550,000 to 700,000 distinct CDR3 sequences, around 46% being singletons. The chain recombines TRBV14 with TRBJ2-7, with D possibly matching TRBD1 (5 bases). The specimen was peripheral blood or thyroid tissue (not recorded which). The receptor was derived from an adult woman with Graves' disease, either hyperthyroidism or ophthalmopathy (not recorded which). The CDR3 region has the DNA TGTGCCAGCAGCCCGCAAGCGAGACAGAGCTACGAGCAGTACTTC. Translated: CASSPQARQSYEQYF.